This record concerns one T cell receptor (beta chain) sequence. This entry belongs to a study of blood T cell repertoires in COVID-19. Looking at the study overall: PBMCs, B-cell-depleted T cells, or T cells provided the cDNA or gDNA that made up the material.

V dropped 2 bases and J dropped 6; count of bases not matched to a gene: 9. The germline V gene encodes CDR1 SGHDT and CDR2 YYEEEE. The CDR3 sequence is 16 residues long. Original data processing: Estimation of nucleated cell counts was performed using reference gene primer amplification. This table comes from immunoSEQ multiplex PCR, and its TCRdb copy is limited to in-frame clones, with some not included. V and J calls plus clone size are reproduced from that table; the DNA served to infer D and trimming. The data show approximately 170,000 clones, around four fifths seen once. The gene calls are TRBV5-6 and TRBJ2-1; the match to TRBD1 covers 9 bases. This TCR came from a woman of 80 years or more with acute or convalescent COVID-19. The sample taken for sequencing was peripheral blood. Written as DNA, the CDR3 is TGTGCCAGCAGCTTTAGGGACAGGGTTACGGGCAATGAGCAGTTCTTC. Translating it yields CASSFRDRVTGNEQFF.